Below are 20 T cell receptor beta chains sequenced from a single sample in a study of CD8+ T cells in alopecia areata. The treatment was: oral pan-JAK inhibitor, 5-10 mg twice daily. Sequencing templates came from extracted RNA that was reverse transcribed into cDNA. Generated by immunoSEQ multiplex PCR, the TCRdb table keeps only in-frame clones and is missing some. The data hold 190,000 or so clones, with roughly three fifths observed a single time. Source: CD4+ T cells sorted from blood, taken at week 4, from a patient treated with tofacitinib. These receptors came from a human donor with alopecia areata.

This clone turned up a few times. This chain joins TRBV6-5 and TRBJ2-7; possible D gene TRBD1, 5 bases. Germline CDR1 MNHEY, CDR2 SVGAGI. There are 13 residues in the CDR3. Trimming stripped 1 base from V and 3 bases from J, with 7 bases between. CDR3: CASSYYRNYEQYF. The CDR3, as DNA: TGTGCCAGCAGTTACTACAGGAACTACGAGCAGTACTTC.

The CDR3 nucleotides read TGTGGAGGGGCGTCTAGCACAGATACGCAGTATTTT. This translates into CGGASSTDTQYF. The V gene is TRBV7-9, the J gene TRBJ2-3; D could derive from TRBD1 or TRBD2 (5 bases each). Germline values: CDR1 SEHNR, CDR2 FQNEAQ (reference sequence). The CDR3 covers 12 residues.

CDR3: CASRGGGQETQYF. CDR3 bases: TGTGCCAGCCGCGGGGGGGGGCAAGAGACCCAGTACTTC. This chain links TRBV6-1 with TRBJ2-5; TRBD2 matches 9 bases. Germline CDR1 MNHNS, CDR2 SASEGT. Losses at the gene ends were 8 bases for V and 2 bases for J; bases not matched to a gene: 3. The CDR3 length is 13 residues.

J is TRBJ1-3 and V is TRBV11-2, with D unclear. Trimming stripped 5 bases from V and 1 base from J, with 9 bases between. The germline gives CDR1 SGHAT, CDR2 FQNNGV. The CDR3 covers 14 residues. The CDR3 DNA follows: TGTGCCAGCAGCCCTTCGCGGTCTGGAAACACCATATATTTT. Its translation is CASSPSRSGNTIYF.

The J gene is TRBJ1-3, the V gene TRBV2, with 7 bases that match TRBD1. With V trimmed by 6 bases and J by 4 bases, 0 bases remained unmatched. The germline CDR1 and CDR2 sequences are SNHLY and FYNNEI. This CDR3 is built from 12 residues. The CDR3 here is CASRDRGNTIYF. The CDR3 DNA follows: TGTGCCAGCAGGGACAGGGGAAACACCATATATTTT.

This chain uses TRBV29-1 with TRBJ2-3, with TRBD2 matching over 9 bases. The V segment lost 8 bases and the J segment 2 bases; nucleotides outside the gene matches: 11. The CDR3 contains 15 residues. Germline V gives CDR1 SQVTM, CDR2 ANQGSEA. The CDR3 coding sequence is TGCAGCTCGAAGGAGACTAGCGGTTTCACAGATACGCAGTATTTT. Its translation is CSSKETSGFTDTQYF.

This chain connects TRBV7-9 to TRBJ2-3; D not certain. The CDR3 has 14 residues. Germline CDR1 SEHNR, CDR2 FQNEAQ (reference sequence). The germline V and J ends were trimmed by 6 bases and 1 base, with 11 bases remaining between them. Here the CDR3 DNA reads TGTGCCAGCAGGTCTAGGTCCGGCACAGATACGCAGTATTTT. Amino acids: CASRSRSGTDTQYF.

The chain is built from TRBV23-1 and TRBJ2-2, with a possible D match to TRBD2 (5 bases). TRBV23-1 is an ORF for which the function is uncertain. V gave up 2 bases and J gave up 5 bases, with 9 bases separating them. The CDR3 spans 14 residues. CDR3 protein: CASSQRGGTGELFF. The CDR3 DNA follows: TGCGCCAGCAGTCAAAGAGGCGGGACCGGGGAGCTGTTTTTT.

The chain recombines TRBV27 with TRBJ1-2; 7 nucleotides match TRBD1. The ends lost 3 bases at V and 3 bases at J; junction bases unmatched: 7. The germline V gene encodes CDR1 MNHEY and CDR2 SMNVEV (reference sequence). The CDR3 runs to 15 residues. The CDR3 DNA reads as TGTGCCAGCAGTTTCTCACAGGGGTTTGACTATGGCTACACCTTC. The encoded protein is CASSFSQGFDYGYTF.

The chain joins TRBV9 to TRBJ2-5, with 10 bases lining up with TRBD1. V shed 4 bases, J shed 2 bases, and the junction held 5 bases outside the gene matches. Germline V gene sequence: CDR1 SGDLS, CDR2 YYNGEE. The CDR3 length is 15 residues. CDR3 nucleotide sequence: TGTGCCAGCAGCCGGACAGGGGGGAGGCAAGAGACCCAGTACTTC. Translating it yields CASSRTGGRQETQYF.

V is TRBV30 and J is TRBJ1-5; no definite D call. V lost 5 bases and J lost 7, with 18 bases in between. The CDR3 length is 14 residues. Per germline, CDR1 GTSNPN and CDR2 SVGIG (reference sequence). The CDR3 DNA is TGTGCCTGGGGGAGAGTGTGGTTTGGCCAGCCCCAGCATTTT. Translated: CAWGRVWFGQPQHF.

The genes are TRBV5-1 and TRBJ2-1, with 12 bases lining up with TRBD2. The CDR3 length is 14 residues. The germline gives CDR1 SGHRS, CDR2 YFSETQ. With V trimmed by 4 bases and J by 7 bases, 3 bases remained unmatched. CDR3 nucleotides: TGCGCCAGCAGCACTGGGACTAGCGGGAATGAGCAGTTCTTC. This encodes CASSTGTSGNEQFF. The variable domain in full, completed from reference TRBV5-1 and TRBJ2-1, reads KAGVTQTPRYLIKTRGQQVTLSCSPISGHRSVSWYQQTPGQGLQFLFEYFSETQRNKGNFPGRFSGRQFSNSRSEMNVSTLELGDSALYLCASSTGTSGNEQFFGPGTRLTVL.

The rearrangement uses TRBV29-1 and TRBJ1-2, with 7 bases lining up with TRBD1. The CDR3 contains 13 residues. With V trimmed by 7 bases and J by 0 bases, 5 bases remained unmatched. Germline V gene lookup returns CDR1 SQVTM and CDR2 ANQGSEA. In DNA form, the CDR3 reads TGCAGCGCCTCACAGGGGACTAACTATGGCTACACCTTC. Its translation: CSASQGTNYGYTF.

CDR3 nucleotides: TGCAGCGCCCGGGTCGTGGCGGGGTTCAACACTGAAGCTTTCTTT. It specifies CSARVVAGFNTEAFF. The chain combines TRBV29-1 with TRBJ1-1, with unresolved D. There are 15 residues in the CDR3. The germline V gene has CDR1 SQVTM and CDR2 ANQGSEA. Trimming removed 7 bases at V and 2 bases at J, with 20 bases between.

There are many counts of this clone. J is TRBJ1-1 and V is TRBV28, with D unresolved. This CDR3 is 13 amino acids long. The germline gives CDR1 MDHEN, CDR2 SYDVKM. Trimming shortened V by 8 bases and J by 0 bases, and 10 bases separated the two germline ends. The CDR3 region is CASAPRMNTEAFF. DNA of the CDR3: TGTGCCAGCGCACCAAGAATGAACACTGAAGCTTTCTTT.

The chain recombines TRBV30 with TRBJ1-4, with a tentative D call TRBD1 (6 bases). Trimming stripped 4 bases from V and 10 bases from J, with 10 bases between. The CDR3 is 11 amino acids. Germline V gene lookup returns CDR1 GTSNPN and CDR2 SVGIG (reference sequence). The CDR3 region has the DNA TGTGCCTGGAAGGCAGGGGTAAAACTGTTTTTT. This encodes CAWKAGVKLFF.

The rearrangement uses TRBV5-1 and TRBJ2-1, with 14 bases matching TRBD2. Germline loops: CDR1 SGHRS, CDR2 YFSETQ. The V and J ends lost 2 bases and 1 base, in that order; junction bases with no gene match: 5. This CDR3 spans 18 amino acids. The CDR3, as DNA: TGCGCCAGCAGCTTAGGGACTAGCGGGGGTGGTTCCTACAATGAGCAGTTCTTC. Amino acid sequence: CASSLGTSGGGSYNEQFF. Drawing the rest from reference TRBV5-1 and TRBJ2-1, the complete variable domain is KAGVTQTPRYLIKTRGQQVTLSCSPISGHRSVSWYQQTPGQGLQFLFEYFSETQRNKGNFPGRFSGRQFSNSRSEMNVSTLELGDSALYLCASSLGTSGGGSYNEQFFGPGTRLTVL.

This clone was detected only a few times. DNA for the CDR3: TGTGCCAGCAGCTTAGGACAGGGGGCTAACGGGGAGCTGTTTTTT. It encodes CASSLGQGANGELFF. The chain carries TRBV11-2 and TRBJ2-2; 10 bases match TRBD1. Germline assignment: CDR1 SGHAT and CDR2 FQNNGV. The CDR3 extends over 15 amino acids. V shed 1 base and J 7 bases; nucleotides not matched to a gene: 3.

The genes are TRBV30 and TRBJ2-7, with TRBD2 matching over 7 bases. Germline CDR1 and CDR2: GTSNPN and SVGIG (reference sequence). This CDR3 contains 17 residues. J was trimmed by 2 bases and V by 1 base; bases with no gene match: 14. CDR3 loop: CAWSDLTPGTMTYEQYF. The CDR3 bases are TGTGCCTGGAGTGATCTCACCCCCGGGACTATGACCTACGAGCAGTACTTC.

The chain links TRBV30 to TRBJ2-2; D is unclear. V lost 1 base to trimming and J lost 6 bases, with 9 bases between them. The V gene's germline CDR1 is GTSNPN and CDR2 SVGIG (reference sequence). The CDR3 totals 13 residues. Here the CDR3 reads CAWSATAPGELFF. In nucleotides, the CDR3 is TGTGCCTGGAGTGCGACCGCCCCCGGGGAGCTGTTTTTT.